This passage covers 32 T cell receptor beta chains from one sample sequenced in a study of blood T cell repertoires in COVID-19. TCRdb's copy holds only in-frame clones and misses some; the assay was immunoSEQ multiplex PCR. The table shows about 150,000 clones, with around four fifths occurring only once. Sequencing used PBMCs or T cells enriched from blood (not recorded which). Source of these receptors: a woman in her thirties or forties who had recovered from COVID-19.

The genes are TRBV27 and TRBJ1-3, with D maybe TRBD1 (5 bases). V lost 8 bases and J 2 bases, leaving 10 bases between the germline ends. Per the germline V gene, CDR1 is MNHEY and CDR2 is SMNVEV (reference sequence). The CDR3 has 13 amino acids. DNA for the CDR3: TGTGCCAGCGCGGGGGGAGCTGGAAACACCATATATTTT. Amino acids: CASAGGAGNTIYF.

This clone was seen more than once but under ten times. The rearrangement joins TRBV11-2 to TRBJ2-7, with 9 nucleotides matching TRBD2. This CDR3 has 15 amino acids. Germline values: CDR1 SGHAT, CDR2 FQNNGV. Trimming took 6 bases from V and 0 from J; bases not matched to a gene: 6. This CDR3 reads CASSQLAGSSYEQYF. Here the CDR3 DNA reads TGTGCCAGCAGTCAACTAGCGGGTAGCTCCTACGAGCAGTACTTC.

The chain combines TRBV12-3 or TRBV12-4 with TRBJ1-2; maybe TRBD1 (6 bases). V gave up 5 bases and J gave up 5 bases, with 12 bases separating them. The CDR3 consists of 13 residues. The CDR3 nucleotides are TGTGCCAGCAGTACCGGGACACTTTATGGCTACACCTTC. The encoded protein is CASSTGTLYGYTF.

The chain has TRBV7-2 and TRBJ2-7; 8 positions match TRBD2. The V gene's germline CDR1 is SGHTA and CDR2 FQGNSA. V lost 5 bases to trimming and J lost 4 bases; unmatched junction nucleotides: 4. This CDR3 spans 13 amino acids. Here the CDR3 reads CASSAVAGYEQYF. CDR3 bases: TGTGCCAGCAGCGCTGTAGCGGGGTACGAGCAGTACTTC. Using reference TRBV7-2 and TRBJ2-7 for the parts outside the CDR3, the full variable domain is GAGVSQSPSNKVTEKGKDVELRCDPISGHTALYWYRQSLGQGLEFLIYFQGNSAPDKSGLPSDRFSAERTGGSVSTLTIQRTQQEDSAVYLCASSAVAGYEQYFGPGTRLTVT.

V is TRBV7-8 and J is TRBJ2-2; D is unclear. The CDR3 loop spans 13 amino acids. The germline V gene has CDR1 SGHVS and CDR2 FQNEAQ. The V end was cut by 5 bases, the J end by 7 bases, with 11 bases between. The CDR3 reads CASSPSSDGELFF. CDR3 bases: TGTGCCAGCAGCCCTAGTTCAGACGGGGAGCTGTTTTTT.

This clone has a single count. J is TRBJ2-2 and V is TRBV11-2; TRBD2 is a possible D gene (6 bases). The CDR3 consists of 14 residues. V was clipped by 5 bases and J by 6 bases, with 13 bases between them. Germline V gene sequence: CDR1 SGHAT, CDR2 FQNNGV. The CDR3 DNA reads TGTGCCAGCAGCCATCTTGGGGGGTCCGGGGAGCTGTTTTTT. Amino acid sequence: CASSHLGGSGELFF.

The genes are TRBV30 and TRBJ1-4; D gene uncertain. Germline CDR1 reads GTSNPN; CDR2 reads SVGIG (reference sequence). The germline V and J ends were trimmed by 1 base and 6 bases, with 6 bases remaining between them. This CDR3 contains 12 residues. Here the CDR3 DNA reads TGTGCCTGGAGTGAATCTGATGAAAAACTGTTTTTT. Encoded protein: CAWSESDEKLFF.

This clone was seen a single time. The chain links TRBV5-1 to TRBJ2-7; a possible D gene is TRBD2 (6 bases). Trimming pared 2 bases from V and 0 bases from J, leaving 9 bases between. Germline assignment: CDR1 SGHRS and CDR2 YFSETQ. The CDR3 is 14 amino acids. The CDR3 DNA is TGCGCCAGCAGCTTTTCCGGGAGCTCCTACGAGCAGTACTTC. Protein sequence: CASSFSGSSYEQYF.

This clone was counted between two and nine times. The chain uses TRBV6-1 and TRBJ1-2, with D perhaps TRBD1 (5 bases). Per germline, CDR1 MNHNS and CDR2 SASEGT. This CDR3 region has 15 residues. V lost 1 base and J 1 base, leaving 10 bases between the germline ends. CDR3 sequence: CASSEGNRINYGYTF. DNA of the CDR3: TGTGCCAGCAGTGAAGGCAACAGGATTAACTATGGCTACACCTTC.

This CDR3 reads CASSLRQNMNTEAFF. Written as DNA, the CDR3 is TGCGCCAGCAGCTTGCGACAGAACATGAACACTGAAGCTTTCTTT. The chain links TRBV5-1 to TRBJ1-1; the D gene is possibly TRBD1 (5 bases). CDR3 length: 15 residues. Trimming stripped 1 base from V and 0 bases from J, with 10 bases between. The germline V gene has CDR1 SGHRS and CDR2 YFSETQ. The full variable domain, in which reference TRBV5-1 and TRBJ1-1 provide the parts outside the CDR3, is KAGVTQTPRYLIKTRGQQVTLSCSPISGHRSVSWYQQTPGQGLQFLFEYFSETQRNKGNFPGRFSGRQFSNSRSEMNVSTLELGDSALYLCASSLRQNMNTEAFFGQGTRLTVV.

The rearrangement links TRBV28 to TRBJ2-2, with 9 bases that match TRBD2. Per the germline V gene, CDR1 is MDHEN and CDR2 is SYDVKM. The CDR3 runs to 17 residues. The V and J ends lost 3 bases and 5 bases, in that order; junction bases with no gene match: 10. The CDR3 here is CASSFVGGRAVTGELFF. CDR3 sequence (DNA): TGTGCCAGCAGTTTCGTGGGCGGGAGGGCCGTTACCGGGGAGCTGTTTTTT.

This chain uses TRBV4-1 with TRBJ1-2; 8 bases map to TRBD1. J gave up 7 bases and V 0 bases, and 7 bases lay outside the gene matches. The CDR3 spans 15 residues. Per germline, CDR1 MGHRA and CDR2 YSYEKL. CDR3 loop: CASSQEQGAWGGYTF. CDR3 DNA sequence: TGCGCCAGCAGCCAAGAGCAGGGGGCCTGGGGTGGCTACACCTTC.

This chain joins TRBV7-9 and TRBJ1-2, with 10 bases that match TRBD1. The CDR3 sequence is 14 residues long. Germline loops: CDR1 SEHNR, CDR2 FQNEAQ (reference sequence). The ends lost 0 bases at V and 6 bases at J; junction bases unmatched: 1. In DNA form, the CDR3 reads TGTGCCAGCAGCTTAGCTGACAGGGGGCATGGCTACACCTTC. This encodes CASSLADRGHGYTF.

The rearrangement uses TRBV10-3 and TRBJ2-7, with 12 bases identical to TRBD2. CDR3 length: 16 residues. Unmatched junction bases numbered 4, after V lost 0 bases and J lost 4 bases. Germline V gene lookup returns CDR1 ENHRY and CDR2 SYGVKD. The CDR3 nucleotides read TGTGCCATCAGTGAGTCGATCGGGACTAGCGGGTACGAGCAGTACTTC. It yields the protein CAISESIGTSGYEQYF.

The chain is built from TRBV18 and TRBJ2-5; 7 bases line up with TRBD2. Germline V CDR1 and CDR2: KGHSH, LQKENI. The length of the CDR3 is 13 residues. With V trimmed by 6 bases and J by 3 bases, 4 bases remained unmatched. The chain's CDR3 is CASSPLAEETQYF. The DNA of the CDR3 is TGTGCCAGCTCTCCTCTAGCGGAAGAGACCCAGTACTTC.

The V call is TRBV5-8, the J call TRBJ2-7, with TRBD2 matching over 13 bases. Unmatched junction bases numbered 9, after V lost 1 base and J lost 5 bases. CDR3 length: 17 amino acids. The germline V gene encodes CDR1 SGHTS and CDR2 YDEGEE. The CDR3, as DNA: TGTGCCAGCAGCTTGAAACTAGCGGGGGGGCCCTCGGACGAGCAGTACTTC. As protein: CASSLKLAGGPSDEQYF.

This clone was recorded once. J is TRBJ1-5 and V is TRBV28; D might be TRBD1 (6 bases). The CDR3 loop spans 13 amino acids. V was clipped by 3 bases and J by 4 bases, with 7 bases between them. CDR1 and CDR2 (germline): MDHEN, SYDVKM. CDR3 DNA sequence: TGTGCCAGCAGTTTTCAGGGGAATCAGCCCCAGCATTTT. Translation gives CASSFQGNQPQHF. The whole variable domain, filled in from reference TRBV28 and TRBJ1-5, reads DVKVTQSSRYLVKRTGEKVFLECVQDMDHENMFWYRQDPGLGLRLIYFSYDVKMKEKGDIPEGYSVSREKKERFSLILESASTNQTSMYLCASSFQGNQPQHFGDGTRLSIL.

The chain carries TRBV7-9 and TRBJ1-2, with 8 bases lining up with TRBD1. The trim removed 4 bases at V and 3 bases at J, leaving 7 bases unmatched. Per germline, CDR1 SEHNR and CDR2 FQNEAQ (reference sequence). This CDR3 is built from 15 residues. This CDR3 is CASSSIGQGDYGYTF. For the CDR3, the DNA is TGTGCCAGCAGCTCGATCGGACAGGGCGACTATGGCTACACCTTC. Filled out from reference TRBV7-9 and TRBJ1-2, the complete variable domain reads DTGVSQNPRHKITKRGQNVTFRCDPISEHNRLYWYRQTLGQGPEFLTYFQNEAQLEKSRLLSDRFSAERPKGSFSTLEIQRTEQGDSAMYLCASSSIGQGDYGYTFGSGTRLTVV.

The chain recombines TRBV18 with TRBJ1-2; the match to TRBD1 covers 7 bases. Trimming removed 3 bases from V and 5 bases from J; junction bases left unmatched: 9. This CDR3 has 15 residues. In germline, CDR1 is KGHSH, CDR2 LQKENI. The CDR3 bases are TGTGCCAGCTCACCGACCGGACAGGAGATTTATGGCTACACCTTC. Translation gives CASSPTGQEIYGYTF.

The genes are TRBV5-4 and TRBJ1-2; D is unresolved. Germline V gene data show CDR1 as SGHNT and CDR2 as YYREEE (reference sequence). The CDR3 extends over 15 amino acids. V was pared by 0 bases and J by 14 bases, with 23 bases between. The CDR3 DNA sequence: TGTGCCAGCAGCTTGGACGTAACTAGCGTCTCATTCTGGACCTTC. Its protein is CASSLDVTSVSFWTF. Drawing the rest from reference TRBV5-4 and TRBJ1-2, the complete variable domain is ETGVTQSPTHLIKTRGQQVTLRCSSQSGHNTVSWYQQALGQGPQFIFQYYREEENGRGNFPPRFSGLQFPNYSSELNVNALELDDSALYLCASSLDVTSVSFWTFGSGTRLTVV.

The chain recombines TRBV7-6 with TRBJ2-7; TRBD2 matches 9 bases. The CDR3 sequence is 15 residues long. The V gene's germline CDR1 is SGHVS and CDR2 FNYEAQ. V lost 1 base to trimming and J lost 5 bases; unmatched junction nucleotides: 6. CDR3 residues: CASSLGAGGRDEQYF. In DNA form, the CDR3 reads TGTGCCAGCAGCTTAGGAGCGGGAGGTCGGGACGAGCAGTACTTC.

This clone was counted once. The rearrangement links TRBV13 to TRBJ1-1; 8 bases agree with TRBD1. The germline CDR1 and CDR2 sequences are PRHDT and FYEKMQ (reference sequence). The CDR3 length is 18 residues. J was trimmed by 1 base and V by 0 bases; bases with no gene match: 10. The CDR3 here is CASSLGQNLGQGNTEAFF. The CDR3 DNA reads TGTGCCAGCAGCTTAGGACAAAACCTTGGACAGGGGAACACTGAAGCTTTCTTT.

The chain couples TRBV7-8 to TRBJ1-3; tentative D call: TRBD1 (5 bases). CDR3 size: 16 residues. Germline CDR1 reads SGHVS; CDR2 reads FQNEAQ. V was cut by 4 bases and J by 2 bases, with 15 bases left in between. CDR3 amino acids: CASSYRREGTGNTIYF. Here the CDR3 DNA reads TGTGCCAGCAGCTACCGCAGGGAAGGTACTGGAAACACCATATATTTT.

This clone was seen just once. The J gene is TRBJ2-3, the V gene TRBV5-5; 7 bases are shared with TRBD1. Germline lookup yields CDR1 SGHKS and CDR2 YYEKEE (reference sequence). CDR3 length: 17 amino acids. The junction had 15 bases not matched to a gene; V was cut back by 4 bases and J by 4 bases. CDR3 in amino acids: CASSHTQTGRGPDTQYF. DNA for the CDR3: TGTGCCAGCAGCCACACGCAGACAGGGAGAGGCCCAGATACGCAGTATTTT.

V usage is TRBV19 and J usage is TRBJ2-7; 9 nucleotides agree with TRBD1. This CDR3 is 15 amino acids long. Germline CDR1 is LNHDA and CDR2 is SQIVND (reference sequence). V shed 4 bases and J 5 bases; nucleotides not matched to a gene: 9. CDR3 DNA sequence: TGTGCCAGTAGTAGACCCGGGACAGGGATTCACGAGCAGTACTTC. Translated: CASSRPGTGIHEQYF.

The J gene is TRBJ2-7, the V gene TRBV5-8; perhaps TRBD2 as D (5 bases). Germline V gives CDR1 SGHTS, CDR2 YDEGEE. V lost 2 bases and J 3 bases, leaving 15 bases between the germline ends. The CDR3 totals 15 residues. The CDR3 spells CASSFKRSGRYEQYF. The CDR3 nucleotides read TGTGCCAGCAGCTTCAAGCGGAGTGGGCGCTACGAGCAGTACTTC.

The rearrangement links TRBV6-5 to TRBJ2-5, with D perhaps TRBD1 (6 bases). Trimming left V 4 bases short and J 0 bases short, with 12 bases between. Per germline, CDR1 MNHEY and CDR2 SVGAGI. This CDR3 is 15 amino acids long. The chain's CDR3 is CASSSPQGNQETQYF. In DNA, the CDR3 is TGTGCCAGCAGTTCCCCTCAGGGGAACCAAGAGACCCAGTACTTC.

CDR3 nucleotide sequence: TGTGCCAGCAGCTTGGGGCAGGGACAGGTTGACAATGAGCAGTTCTTC. Residues: CASSLGQGQVDNEQFF. The chain recombines TRBV5-8 with TRBJ2-1, with 8 nucleotides matching TRBD1. CDR3 size: 16 residues. Germline V gives CDR1 SGHTS, CDR2 YDEGEE. V trimming: 0 bases; J trimming: 5 bases; junction bases outside the gene matches: 7.

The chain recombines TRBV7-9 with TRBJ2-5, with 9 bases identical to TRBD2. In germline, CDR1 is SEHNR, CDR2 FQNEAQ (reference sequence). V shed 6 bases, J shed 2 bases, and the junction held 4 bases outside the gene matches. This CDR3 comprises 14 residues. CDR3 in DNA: TGTGCCAGCAGTCCCGGACTAGCGCAAGAGACCCAGTACTTC. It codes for CASSPGLAQETQYF. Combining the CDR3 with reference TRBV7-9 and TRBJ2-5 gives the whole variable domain DTGVSQNPRHKITKRGQNVTFRCDPISEHNRLYWYRQTLGQGPEFLTYFQNEAQLEKSRLLSDRFSAERPKGSFSTLEIQRTEQGDSAMYLCASSPGLAQETQYFGPGTRLLVL.

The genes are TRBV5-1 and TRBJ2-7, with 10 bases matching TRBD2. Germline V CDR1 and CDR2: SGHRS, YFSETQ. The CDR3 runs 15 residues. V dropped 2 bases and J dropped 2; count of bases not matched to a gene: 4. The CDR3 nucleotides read TGCGCCAGCAGCTTCGCTAGCGGGAGCCCCTACGAGCAGTACTTC. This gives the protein CASSFASGSPYEQYF.

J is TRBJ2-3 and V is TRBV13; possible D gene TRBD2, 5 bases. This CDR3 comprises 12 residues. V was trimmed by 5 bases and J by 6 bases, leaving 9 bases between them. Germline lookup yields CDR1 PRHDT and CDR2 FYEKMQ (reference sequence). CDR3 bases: TGTGCCAGCAGCGAAGAGGGTGATACGCAGTATTTT. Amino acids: CASSEEGDTQYF. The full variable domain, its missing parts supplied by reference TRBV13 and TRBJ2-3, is AAGVIQSPRHLIKEKRETATLKCYPIPRHDTVYWYQQGPGQDPQFLISFYEKMQSDKGSIPDRFSAQQFSDYHSELNMSSLELGDSALYFCASSEEGDTQYFGPGTRLTVL.

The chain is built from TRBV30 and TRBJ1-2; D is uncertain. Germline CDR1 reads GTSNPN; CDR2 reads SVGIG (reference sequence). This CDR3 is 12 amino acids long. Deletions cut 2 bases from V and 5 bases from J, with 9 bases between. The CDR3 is CAWSTAGYGYTF. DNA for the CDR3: TGTGCCTGGAGTACAGCTGGATATGGCTACACCTTC. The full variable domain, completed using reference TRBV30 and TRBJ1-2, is SQTIHQWPATLVQPVGSPLSLECTVEGTSNPNLYWYRQAAGRGLQLLFYSVGIGQISSEVPQNLSASRPQDRQFILSSKKLLLSDSGFYLCAWSTAGYGYTFGSGTRLTVV.